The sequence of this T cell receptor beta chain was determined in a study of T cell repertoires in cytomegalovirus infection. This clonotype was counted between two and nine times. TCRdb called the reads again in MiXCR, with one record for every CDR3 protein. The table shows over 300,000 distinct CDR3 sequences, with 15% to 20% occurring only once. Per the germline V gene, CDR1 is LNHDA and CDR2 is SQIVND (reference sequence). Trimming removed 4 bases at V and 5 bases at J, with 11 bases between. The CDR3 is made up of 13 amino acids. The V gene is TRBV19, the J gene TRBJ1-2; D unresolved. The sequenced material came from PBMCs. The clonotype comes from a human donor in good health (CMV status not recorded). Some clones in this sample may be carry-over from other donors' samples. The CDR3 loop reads CASSRAEPYGYTF. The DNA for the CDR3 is TGTGCCAGTAGTAGGGCAGAGCCGTATGGCTACACCTTC.